A single sample gave rise to the 10 T cell receptor beta chains below, sequenced in a study of identical twins. TCRdb independently ran MiXCR on the 5' RACE reads; one entry per CDR3 protein. The sample consists of about 530,000 distinct CDR3 sequences, 20% to 25% of them appearing once. These data also featured in a second study, about yellow fever vaccine responses in identical twins.

Specimen: CD4+ T cells sorted from blood. Receptors were obtained from a woman between 18 and 29 years old in good health.

This clonotype was counted between two and nine times. The chain joins TRBV24-1 to TRBJ2-1, with 11 bases identical to TRBD2. The CDR3 loop spans 18 amino acids. Germline lookup yields CDR1 KGHDR and CDR2 SFDVKD. Trimming took 4 bases from V and 0 from J; bases not matched to a gene: 7. CDR3 DNA: TGTGCCACCAGTGAGGGGACTAGCGGAAGGCTCTCCTACAATGAGCAGTTCTTC. Its protein product is CATSEGTSGRLSYNEQFF.

This clonotype was observed a handful of times. J is TRBJ1-2 and V is TRBV29-1, with D unresolved. Trimming removed 3 bases from V and 2 bases from J, with 13 bases in between. The V gene's germline CDR1 is SQVTM and CDR2 ANQGSEA. CDR3 length equals 14 residues. CDR3 amino acids: CSVDQSASNYGYTF. The CDR3 bases are TGCAGCGTTGATCAAAGTGCCAGCAACTATGGCTACACCTTC.

V is TRBV19 and J is TRBJ2-3, with D unresolved. This CDR3 spans 12 amino acids. Trimming shortened V by 4 bases and J by 4 bases, and 6 bases separated the two germline ends. The germline CDR1 and CDR2 sequences are LNHDA and SQIVND (reference sequence). CDR3 amino acids: CASSTKSDTQYF. The CDR3 nucleotides are TGTGCCAGTAGTACTAAATCAGATACGCAGTATTTT.

This clonotype showed up just a few times. Written as DNA, the CDR3 is TGTGCCAGCAGCTTCATAGAGCTGAATGAAAAACTGTTTTTT. Translation: CASSFIELNEKLFF. The rearrangement joins TRBV7-9 to TRBJ1-4; D is unresolved. Trimming shortened V by 3 bases and J by 5 bases, and 10 bases separated the two germline ends. CDR3 length: 14 amino acids. Germline V CDR1 and CDR2: SEHNR, FQNEAQ (reference sequence).

The chain uses TRBV24-1 and TRBJ2-4, with D perhaps matching TRBD1 or TRBD2 (5 bases each). V was trimmed by 2 bases and J by 0 bases, leaving 10 bases between them. There are 16 residues in the CDR3. Germline V CDR1 and CDR2: KGHDR, SFDVKD. The CDR3 loop reads CATSDSMGTAKNIQYF. DNA of the CDR3: TGTGCCACCAGTGATTCCATGGGGACAGCCAAAAACATTCAGTACTTC.

This clonotype was counted ten times or more. This chain uses TRBV12-3 or TRBV12-4 with TRBJ1-1; the D gene is possibly TRBD1 (5 bases). The CDR3 runs to 13 residues. Deletions cut 5 bases from V and 4 bases from J, with 11 bases between. CDR3: CASSPGTLTEAFF. The CDR3 bases are TGTGCCAGCAGTCCTGGGACCCTCACTGAAGCTTTCTTT.

V and J are TRBV7-9 and TRBJ1-4; 10 nucleotides agree with TRBD1. Germline V gives CDR1 SEHNR, CDR2 FQNEAQ (reference sequence). Losses at the gene ends were 5 bases for V and 11 bases for J; bases not matched to a gene: 17. The CDR3 is made up of 17 amino acids. The CDR3, as DNA: TGTGCCAGCAGCGCGACAGGGGGCGCGGGGCCTAGGGAGAAACTGTTTTTT. Translated: CASSATGGAGPREKLFF.

This chain links TRBV3-1 with TRBJ2-7, with 10 bases lining up with TRBD2. CDR3 length: 15 residues. Per the germline V gene, CDR1 is LGHDT and CDR2 is YNNKEL (reference sequence). The ends lost 1 base at V and 4 bases at J; junction bases unmatched: 4. This CDR3 is CASSQGVTSGYEQYV. CDR3 bases: TGTGCCAGCAGCCAAGGGGTGACTAGCGGGTACGAGCAGTACGTC.

The chain combines TRBV20-1 with TRBJ2-1; 9 positions match TRBD2. Germline values: CDR1 DFQATT, CDR2 SNEGSKA (reference sequence). CDR3 length equals 15 residues. V lost 5 bases to trimming and J lost 2 bases; unmatched junction nucleotides: 7. The CDR3 DNA sequence: TGCAGTGCTGGGAGGCAGCGGGGGGCCTACAATGAGCAGTTCTTC. It is translated as CSAGRQRGAYNEQFF.

This clonotype appeared a few times. The rearrangement uses TRBV24-1 and TRBJ1-1; D remains ambiguous. The V and J ends lost 2 bases and 10 bases respectively, with 10 bases between them. The CDR3 covers 12 residues. CDR1 is KGHDR and CDR2 is SFDVKD in the germline V gene. The CDR3 DNA reads TGTGCCACCAGTGATTCGATGGGTCCAGCTTTCTTT. This codes for CATSDSMGPAFF.